These 28 T cell receptor beta chains share one sample of origin, sequenced in a study of OX40 agonist ivuxolimab in advanced cancers. Assay: immunoSEQ multiplex PCR; the TCRdb copy retains only in-frame clones and omits some. The sample contains more than 25,000 clones, approximately 84% of which appear only once. The sample consisted of CD4+ or CD8+ T cells sorted from blood, taken in a trial of the OX40 agonist ivuxolimab. These receptors were obtained from an adult with an advanced solid tumor such as melanoma, head and neck, liver or kidney cancer.

This chain links TRBV4-2 with TRBJ2-7, with 12 bases lining up with TRBD2. After removal of 0 bases from V and 7 bases from J, the junction contained 10 bases not matched to a gene. The germline V gene encodes CDR1 LGHNA and CDR2 YNFKEQ. This CDR3 region has 17 residues. The CDR3 sequence: CASSQDRNTLAGGEQYF. The CDR3 nucleotides read TGTGCCAGCAGCCAAGATCGGAACACTCTAGCGGGAGGGGAGCAGTACTTC.

This chain links TRBV5-6 with TRBJ2-1; D is possibly TRBD1 or TRBD2 (5 bases each). The CDR3 is 17 amino acids. With 4 bases removed from V and 0 bases from J, the gap between germline ends came to 17 bases. Germline values: CDR1 SGHDT, CDR2 YYEEEE. In nucleotides, the CDR3 is TGTGCCAGCAGCCTTGTCCAGGGAGTAGGCTCCTACAATGAGCAGTTCTTC. Encoded protein: CASSLVQGVGSYNEQFF.

This sequence joins TRBV6-5 and TRBJ2-5; tentatively, D is TRBD1 or TRBD2 (5 bases each). From germline, CDR1 is MNHEY and CDR2 SVGAGI. Trimming stripped 0 bases from V and 5 bases from J, with 16 bases between. This CDR3 comprises 16 residues. CDR3 DNA: TGTGCCAGCAGTTACTCTTGGGGACCGTCCTCTGAGACCCAGTACTTC. Encoded protein: CASSYSWGPSSETQYF.

The CDR3, as DNA: TGTGCCACCAGCACTTTGTCCGATGGGGCCAGCGGCAATCAGCCCCAGCATTTT. This codes for CATSTLSDGASGNQPQHF. The genes are TRBV15 and TRBJ1-5; possible D gene TRBD1, 5 bases. CDR1 LNHNV and CDR2 YYDKDF come from the germline V gene (reference sequence). V was cut by 4 bases and J by 2 bases, with 21 bases left in between. There are 18 residues in the CDR3.

Here the CDR3 reads CASSLTFSYEQYF. Here the CDR3 DNA reads TGTGCCAGCAGCCTTACGTTTTCCTACGAGCAGTACTTC. V usage is TRBV27 and J usage is TRBJ2-7; D gene unclear. Germline lookup yields CDR1 MNHEY and CDR2 SMNVEV (reference sequence). This CDR3 comprises 13 residues. The germline V and J ends were trimmed by 6 bases and 1 base, with 10 bases remaining between them.

The V and J genes are TRBV15 and TRBJ2-7; possibly TRBD1 for D (5 bases). V was pared by 1 base and J by 5 bases, with 9 bases between. The CDR3 extends over 13 amino acids. Germline-derived CDR1 and CDR2 are LNHNV and YYDKDF (reference sequence). CDR3 in amino acids: CATSRGQGNEQYF. CDR3 DNA sequence: TGTGCCACCAGCAGAGGGCAGGGCAACGAGCAGTACTTC.

The chain joins TRBV28 to TRBJ1-3, with a weak D call TRBD1 (5 bases). Germline lookup yields CDR1 MDHEN and CDR2 SYDVKM. The CDR3 has 15 residues. Trimming stripped 3 bases from V and 0 bases from J, with 9 bases between. The CDR3 loop reads CASSFRARSGNTIYF. For the CDR3, the DNA is TGTGCCAGCAGTTTCAGGGCCCGCTCTGGAAACACCATATATTTT.

The sample holds one count of this clone. V and J are TRBV9 and TRBJ2-1, with 8 bases lining up with TRBD2. CDR1 and CDR2 (germline): SGDLS, YYNGEE. The CDR3 spans 17 residues. V lost 0 bases to trimming and J lost 2 bases; unmatched junction nucleotides: 7. The CDR3: CASSVARGGRPYNEQFF. CDR3 nucleotides: TGTGCCAGCAGCGTAGCTCGTGGCGGGAGGCCCTACAATGAGCAGTTCTTC.

This clone was seen only once. V and J are TRBV6-5 and TRBJ2-2; D gene unclear. CDR3 length: 14 amino acids. Between the trimmed V and J ends, which lost 0 bases and 10 bases, there was a span of 12 bases. CDR1 and CDR2 (germline): MNHEY, SVGAGI. The CDR3 DNA follows: TGTGCCAGCAGTTACTCGACACCTCTTCAGGAGCTGTTTTTT. It encodes CASSYSTPLQELFF.

The chain combines TRBV5-6 with TRBJ2-7, with TRBD2 identical over 7 bases. Germline V CDR1 and CDR2: SGHDT, YYEEEE. The CDR3 has 16 residues. With 3 bases clipped from V and 1 base from J, the junction kept 10 bases outside the gene matches. DNA for the CDR3: TGTGCCAGCAGCTCCGCGGGAGCGAACTGGTCCTACGAGCAGTACTTC. Its protein product is CASSSAGANWSYEQYF.

The chain links TRBV27 to TRBJ2-7, with 10 bases matching TRBD1. Germline trimming cut 4 bases from V and 3 bases from J; bases unmatched to any gene: 3. The length of the CDR3 is 14 residues. In germline, CDR1 is MNHEY, CDR2 SMNVEV (reference sequence). The CDR3 protein is CASSYRDRGYEQYF. The DNA of the CDR3 is TGTGCCAGCAGTTACCGGGACAGGGGCTACGAGCAGTACTTC.

Here the CDR3 reads CASSKDPLGQETQYF. Here the CDR3 DNA reads TGTGCCAGCAGCAAAGACCCTCTGGGGCAAGAGACCCAGTACTTC. V usage is TRBV7-6 and J usage is TRBJ2-5; D gene unclear. CDR1 SGHVS and CDR2 FNYEAQ come from the germline V gene. CDR3 size: 15 residues. V gave up 5 bases and J gave up 2 bases, with 15 bases separating them.

The rearrangement uses TRBV28 and TRBJ2-5; D uncertain. The CDR3 is 13 amino acids. Germline V gene sequence: CDR1 MDHEN, CDR2 SYDVKM. The germline V and J ends were trimmed by 4 bases and 5 bases, with 11 bases remaining between them. CDR3 protein: CASSSRSWETQYF. CDR3 nucleotides: TGTGCCAGCAGTTCACGGAGTTGGGAGACCCAGTACTTC.

V is TRBV9 and J is TRBJ2-7; 9 bases agree with TRBD1. The CDR3 contains 14 residues. Germline loops: CDR1 SGDLS, CDR2 YYNGEE. V shed 1 base, J shed 5 bases, and the junction held 4 bases outside the gene matches. The CDR3, as DNA: TGTGCCAGCAGCGTATTGGGACAGGGTGACGAGCAGTACTTC. Protein sequence: CASSVLGQGDEQYF.

The CDR3 protein is CATSKTGEVGTEAFF. The DNA of the CDR3 is TGTGCCACCAGCAAAACAGGGGAAGTGGGCACTGAAGCTTTCTTT. This sequence joins TRBV15 and TRBJ1-1; TRBD1 matches at 7 bases. Germline assignment: CDR1 LNHNV and CDR2 YYDKDF (reference sequence). After removal of 4 bases from V and 4 bases from J, the junction contained 9 bases not matched to a gene. This CDR3 is 15 amino acids long.

The chain employs TRBV7-9 and TRBJ2-7, with TRBD2 matching 7 bases. Germline values: CDR1 SEHNR, CDR2 FQNEAQ (reference sequence). This CDR3 region has 16 residues. V lost 5 bases to trimming and J lost 4 bases; unmatched junction nucleotides: 14. DNA for the CDR3: TGTGCCAGCAGCCCCATAGCGGGCGCAACCCATTACGAGCAGTACTTC. Amino acid sequence: CASSPIAGATHYEQYF.

This sequence joins TRBV7-6 and TRBJ1-3; 8 bases align to TRBD1. CDR3 length: 15 residues. CDR1 is SGHVS, CDR2 FNYEAQ, per germline. Trimming cost V 1 base and J 2 bases; bases outside gene matches: 1. Written as DNA, the CDR3 is TGTGCCAGCAGCTTAGACAGGGGGACTGGAAACACCATATATTTT. Its protein is CASSLDRGTGNTIYF.

The chain uses TRBV5-1 and TRBJ2-3, with D unresolved. The V end was cut by 0 bases, the J end by 1 base, with 9 bases between. Germline values: CDR1 SGHRS, CDR2 YFSETQ. This CDR3 comprises 15 residues. CDR3: CASSLAVSGTDTQYF. The DNA for the CDR3 is TGCGCCAGCAGCTTGGCCGTATCGGGCACAGATACGCAGTATTTT.

This rearrangement joins TRBV21-1 to TRBJ2-3; no DNA check was done on the table's D call, TRBD1. TRBV21-1 is an annotated pseudogene. The CDR3 runs 20 residues. In nucleotides, the CDR3 is TGTGCCAGCAGCCCGTACGAGGACAGGGGTACTGAACCCGTGGTTGATACGCAGTATTTT. Amino acids: CASSPYEDRGTEPVVDTQYF.

The V call is TRBV9, the J call TRBJ2-1, with 11 bases identical to TRBD2. V shed 6 bases, J shed 7 bases, and the junction held 9 bases outside the gene matches. The germline V gene has CDR1 SGDLS and CDR2 YYNGEE. This CDR3 is built from 15 residues. The CDR3 DNA follows: TGTGCCAGCACCCTCACTAGCGGGAGTATAAATGAGCAGTTCTTC. This sequence encodes CASTLTSGSINEQFF.

This clone has only one observation. The chain is built from TRBV27 and TRBJ1-1; the D gene is possibly TRBD1 (6 bases). Trimming removed 6 bases from V and 1 base from J, with 27 bases in between. Germline V gives CDR1 MNHEY, CDR2 SMNVEV (reference sequence). CDR3 size: 19 residues. The CDR3 coding sequence is TGTGCCAGCAGCTTCTCCCCCCCGGGACAAGGCGAAGGGAACACTGAAGCTTTCTTT. Translation gives CASSFSPPGQGEGNTEAFF.

The chain carries TRBV7-9 and TRBJ1-1, with D tentatively TRBD1 (6 bases). V was trimmed by 10 bases and J by 4 bases, leaving 16 bases between them. This CDR3 is built from 13 residues. Germline CDR1 and CDR2: SEHNR and FQNEAQ (reference sequence). The CDR3 is CATVSGESTEAFF. As DNA, the CDR3 is TGTGCCACCGTATCAGGGGAGAGCACTGAAGCTTTCTTT.

V usage is TRBV5-6 and J usage is TRBJ2-3, with 11 positions matching TRBD2. There are 15 residues in the CDR3. V lost 0 bases to trimming and J lost 3 bases; unmatched junction nucleotides: 0. The germline CDR1 and CDR2 sequences are SGHDT and YYEEEE. The CDR3 region is CASSLGLAGTDTQYF. In nucleotides, the CDR3 is TGTGCCAGCAGCTTGGGACTAGCGGGAACAGATACGCAGTATTTT.

The chain recombines TRBV12-2 with TRBJ2-1; TRBD2, the D gene given by the table, was not confirmed from the DNA. TRBV12-2 is a documented pseudogene. CDR3 length: 15 amino acids. The CDR3 nucleotides are TGTGCAAGTCGACAGCCCCGGGAGTTCTACAATGAGCAGTTCTTC. Amino acids: CASRQPREFYNEQFF.

The chain has TRBV2 and TRBJ2-6; possibly TRBD1 for D (5 bases). The germline V gene encodes CDR1 SNHLY and CDR2 FYNNEI. V gave up 2 bases and J gave up 3 bases, with 17 bases separating them. The CDR3 is 18 residues long. CDR3 in DNA: TGTGCCAGCAGTGAACCTAGGCAGGGTAGAGGTGGGGCCAACGTCCTGACTTTC. This translates into CASSEPRQGRGGANVLTF. The whole variable domain, filled in from reference TRBV2 and TRBJ2-6, reads EPEVTQTPSHQVTQMGQEVILRCVPISNHLYFYWYRQILGQKVEFLVSFYNNEISEKSEIFDDQFSVERPDGSNFTLKIRSTKLEDSAMYFCASSEPRQGRGGANVLTFGAGSRLTVL.

This clone showed up just once. CDR3 residues: CASSSLAGWADTQYF. The CDR3 DNA reads as TGTGCCAGTAGTTCCTTAGCGGGATGGGCAGATACGCAGTATTTT. The V and J genes are TRBV19 and TRBJ2-3, with 8 bases fitting TRBD2. The V and J ends lost 5 bases and 4 bases, in that order; junction bases with no gene match: 8. This CDR3 region has 15 residues. From germline, CDR1 is LNHDA and CDR2 SQIVND (reference sequence). Full variable domain (outside the CDR3, taken from reference TRBV19 and TRBJ2-3): DGGITQSPKYLFRKEGQNVTLSCEQNLNHDAMYWYRQDPGQGLRLIYYSQIVNDFQKGDIAEGYSVSREKKESFPLTVTSAQKNPTAFYLCASSSLAGWADTQYFGPGTRLTVL.

The V call is TRBV29-1, the J call TRBJ2-1, with D tentatively TRBD2 (5 bases). Trimming pared 0 bases from V and 0 bases from J, leaving 9 bases between. In germline, CDR1 is SQVTM, CDR2 ANQGSEA. This CDR3 is 15 amino acids long. CDR3 coding DNA: TGCAGCGTTGAAGAGGGAGAGAGCTCCTACAATGAGCAGTTCTTC. Translation gives CSVEEGESSYNEQFF.

The V gene is TRBV27, the J gene TRBJ1-1; no definite D call. With 4 bases removed from V and 1 base from J, the gap between germline ends came to 10 bases. Germline V CDR1 and CDR2: MNHEY, SMNVEV (reference sequence). The CDR3 runs to 14 residues. CDR3 bases: TGTGCCAGCAGTTCCACTCCCGGGAACACTGAAGCTTTCTTT. Translating gives CASSSTPGNTEAFF.